This paragraph reports one T cell receptor (beta chain). The antigen remains undetermined. The source of the sample is a study of regulatory and conventional T cells in RAG deficiency. This CDR3 is 13 amino acids long. Genomic DNA came from blood conventional CD4+ T cells gated CD25-low CD127-high. Some clones are missing from TCRdb's copy, which holds only in-frame ones; the method was immunoSEQ multiplex PCR. The sample consists of about 29,000 clones, more than 90% of them appearing once. General study results and limits: Treg unique TCR beta sequences were about 92-fold fewer in Omenn syndrome and CID/AS patients than controls. Omenn patients showed >90% Treg-Tconv overlap and shorter CDR3 lengths. Shannon entropy fell and Simpson indices rose in RAG-deficient patients.

This sample also appeared in a second study, on regulatory T cells. From that second work: Amplification used 52 TRBV primers and 13 TRBJ primers. Skewed V and J usage and few unique V-J pairs marked patient repertoires, most in Tregs.

The sequence came from a human donor in good health. The V gene is TRBV21-1, the J gene TRBJ2-7; the table's D call, TRBD2, was not checked against the DNA. TRBV21-1 is recorded as a pseudogene. The sequenced sample consisted of CD25- CD4+ T cells sorted from blood. CDR3 loop: CARGDWSSYEQYF. DNA of the CDR3: TGTGCCAGGGGAGACTGGAGCTCCTACGAGCAGTACTTC.